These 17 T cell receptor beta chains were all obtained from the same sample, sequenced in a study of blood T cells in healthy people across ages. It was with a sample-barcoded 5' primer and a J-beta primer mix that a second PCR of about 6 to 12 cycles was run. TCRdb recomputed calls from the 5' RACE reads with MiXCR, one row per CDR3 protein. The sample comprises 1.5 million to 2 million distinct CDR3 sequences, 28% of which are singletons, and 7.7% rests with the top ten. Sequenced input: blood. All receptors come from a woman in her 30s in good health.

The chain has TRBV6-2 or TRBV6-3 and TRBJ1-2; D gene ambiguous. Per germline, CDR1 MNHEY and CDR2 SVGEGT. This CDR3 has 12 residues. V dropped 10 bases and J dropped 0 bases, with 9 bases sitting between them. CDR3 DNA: TGTGCCACCGCACGGTCTAACTATGGCTACACCTTC. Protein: CATARSNYGYTF.

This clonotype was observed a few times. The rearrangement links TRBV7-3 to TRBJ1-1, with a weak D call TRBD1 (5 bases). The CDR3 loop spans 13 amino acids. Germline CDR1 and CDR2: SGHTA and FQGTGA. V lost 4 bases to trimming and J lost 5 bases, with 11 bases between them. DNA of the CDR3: TGTGCCAGCAGCTCGGAGGGGCGGACTGAAGCTTTCTTT. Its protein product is CASSSEGRTEAFF. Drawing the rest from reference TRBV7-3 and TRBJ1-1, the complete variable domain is GAGVSQTPSNKVTEKGKYVELRCDPISGHTALYWYRQSLGQGPEFLIYFQGTGAADDSGLPNDRFFAVRPEGSVSTLKIQRTERGDSAVYLCASSSEGRTEAFFGQGTRLTVV.

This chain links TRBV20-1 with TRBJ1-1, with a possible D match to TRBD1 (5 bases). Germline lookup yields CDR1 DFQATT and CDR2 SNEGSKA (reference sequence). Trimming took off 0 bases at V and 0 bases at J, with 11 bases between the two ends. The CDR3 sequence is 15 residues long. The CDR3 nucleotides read TGCAGTGCTAGAGACAGGGAGGCGATGAACACTGAAGCTTTCTTT. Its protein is CSARDREAMNTEAFF.

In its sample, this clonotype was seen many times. Written as DNA, the CDR3 is TGCAGTGCTAGAGCAGGGTCGTCAGGGGGCAATGAGCAGTTCTTC. Protein product: CSARAGSSGGNEQFF. The chain links TRBV20-1 to TRBJ2-1, with 7 bases that match TRBD1. The CDR3 covers 15 residues. V trimming: 1 base; J trimming: 6 bases; junction bases outside the gene matches: 9. Germline V gene data show CDR1 as DFQATT and CDR2 as SNEGSKA (reference sequence).

CDR3 sequence: CASHSGTDTQYF. In DNA, the CDR3 is TGTGCCAGCCACAGTGGGACAGATACGCAGTATTTT. The chain couples TRBV9 to TRBJ2-3, with D unclear. The CDR3 loop spans 12 amino acids. The V end lost 7 bases, the J end lost 3 bases, and 9 bases lay between the germline ends. Germline V CDR1 and CDR2: SGDLS, YYNGEE. The complete variable domain, with remaining parts taken from reference TRBV9 and TRBJ2-3, reads DSGVTQTPKHLITATGQRVTLRCSPRSGDLSVYWYQQSLDQGLQFLIQYYNGEERAKGNILERFSAQQFPDLHSELNLSSLELGDSALYFCASHSGTDTQYFGPGTRLTVL.

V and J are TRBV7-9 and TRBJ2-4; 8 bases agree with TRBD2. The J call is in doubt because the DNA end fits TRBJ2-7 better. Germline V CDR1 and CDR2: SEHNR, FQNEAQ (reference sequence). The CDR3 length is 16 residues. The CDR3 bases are TGTGCCAGCAGCTCCCCGGGAGGGCTGATTACCTACGAGCAGTACTTC. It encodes CASSSPGGLITYEQYF.

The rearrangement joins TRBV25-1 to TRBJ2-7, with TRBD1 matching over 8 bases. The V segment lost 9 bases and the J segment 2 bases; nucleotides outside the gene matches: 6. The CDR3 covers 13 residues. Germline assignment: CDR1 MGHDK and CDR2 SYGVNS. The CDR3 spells CASPGQAPYEQYF. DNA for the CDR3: TGTGCCAGTCCGGGACAGGCCCCCTACGAGCAGTACTTC.

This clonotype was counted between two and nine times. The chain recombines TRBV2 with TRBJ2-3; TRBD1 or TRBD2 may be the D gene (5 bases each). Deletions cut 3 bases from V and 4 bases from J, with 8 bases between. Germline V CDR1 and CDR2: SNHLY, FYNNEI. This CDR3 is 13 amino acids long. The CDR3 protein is CASSEGRPDTQYF. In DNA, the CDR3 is TGTGCCAGCAGTGAGGGACGTCCAGATACGCAGTATTTT.

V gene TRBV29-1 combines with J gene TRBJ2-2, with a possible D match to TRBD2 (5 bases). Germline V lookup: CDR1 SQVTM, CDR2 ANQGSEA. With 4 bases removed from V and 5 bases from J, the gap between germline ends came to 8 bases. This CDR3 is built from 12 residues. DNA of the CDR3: TGCAGCGTTGCGGGGATGACCGGGGAGCTGTTTTTT. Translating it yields CSVAGMTGELFF.

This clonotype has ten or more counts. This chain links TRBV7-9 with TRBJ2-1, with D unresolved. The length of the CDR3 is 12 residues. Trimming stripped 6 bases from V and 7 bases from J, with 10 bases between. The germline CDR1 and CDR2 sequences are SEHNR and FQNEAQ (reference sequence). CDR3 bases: TGTGCCAGCAGGGGTTTTGAGAATGAGCAGTTCTTC. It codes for CASRGFENEQFF.

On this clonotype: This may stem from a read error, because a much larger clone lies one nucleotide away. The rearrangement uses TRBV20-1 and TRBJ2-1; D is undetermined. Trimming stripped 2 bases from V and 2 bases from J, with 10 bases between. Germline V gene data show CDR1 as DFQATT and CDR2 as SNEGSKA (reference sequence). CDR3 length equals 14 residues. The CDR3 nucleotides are TGCAGTGCTAGAAGATCAGGACCCTACAATGAGCAGTTCTTC. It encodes CSARRSGPYNEQFF.

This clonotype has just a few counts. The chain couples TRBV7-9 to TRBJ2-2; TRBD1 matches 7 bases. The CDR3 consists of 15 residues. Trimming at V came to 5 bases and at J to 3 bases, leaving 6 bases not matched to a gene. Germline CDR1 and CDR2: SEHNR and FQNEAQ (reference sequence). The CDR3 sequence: CASSSQTGYTGELFF. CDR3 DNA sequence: TGTGCCAGCAGCAGCCAGACAGGGTACACCGGGGAGCTGTTTTTT. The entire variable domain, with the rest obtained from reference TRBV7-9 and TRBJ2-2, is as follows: DTGVSQNPRHKITKRGQNVTFRCDPISEHNRLYWYRQTLGQGPEFLTYFQNEAQLEKSRLLSDRFSAERPKGSFSTLEIQRTEQGDSAMYLCASSSQTGYTGELFFGEGSRLTVL.

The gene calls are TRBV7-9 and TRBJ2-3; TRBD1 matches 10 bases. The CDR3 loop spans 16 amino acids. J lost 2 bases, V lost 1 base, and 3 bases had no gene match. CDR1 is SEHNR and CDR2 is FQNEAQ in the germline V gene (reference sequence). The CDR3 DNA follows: TGTGCCAGCAGCTTAGTGACAGGGGGCTCCACAGATACGCAGTATTTT. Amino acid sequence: CASSLVTGGSTDTQYF.

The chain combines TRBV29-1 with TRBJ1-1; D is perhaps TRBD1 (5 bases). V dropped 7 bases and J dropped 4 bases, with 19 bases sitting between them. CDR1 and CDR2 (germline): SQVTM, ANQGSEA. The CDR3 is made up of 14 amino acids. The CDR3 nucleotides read TGCAGCGGCATACTCAGGGCATCGGCCACTGAAGCTTTCTTT. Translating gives CSGILRASATEAFF.

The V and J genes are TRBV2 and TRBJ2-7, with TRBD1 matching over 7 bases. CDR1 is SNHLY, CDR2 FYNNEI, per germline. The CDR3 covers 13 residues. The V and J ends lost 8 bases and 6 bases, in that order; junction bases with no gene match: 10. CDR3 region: CASQGEQGFEQYF. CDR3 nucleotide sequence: TGTGCCAGCCAGGGGGAACAAGGGTTCGAGCAGTACTTC.

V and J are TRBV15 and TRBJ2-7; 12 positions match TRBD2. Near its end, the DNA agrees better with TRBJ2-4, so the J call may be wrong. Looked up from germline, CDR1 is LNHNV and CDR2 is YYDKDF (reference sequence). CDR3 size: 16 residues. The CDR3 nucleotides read TGTGCCACCAGCAGAGATCTAGCGGGGGGGCCGGGCATTCAGTACTTC. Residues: CATSRDLAGGPGIQYF.

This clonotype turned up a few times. The CDR3 here is CASSLLTGLAVPGTQYF. For the CDR3, the DNA is TGTGCCAGCAGCCTCCTGACGGGACTAGCGGTCCCGGGTACGCAGTATTTT. This chain links TRBV6-2 or TRBV6-3 with TRBJ2-3; 11 bases map to TRBD2. This CDR3 has 17 amino acids. The germline gives CDR1 MNHEY, CDR2 SVGEGT. With V trimmed by 6 bases and J by 8 bases, 16 bases remained unmatched.